The clone carrying this TCR beta chain was seen more than once but under ten times. This CDR3 comprises 15 residues. After removal of 10 bases from V and 4 bases from J, the junction contained 16 bases not matched to a gene. Germline V gene sequence: CDR1 MNHEY, CDR2 SVGEGT. TCRdb re-called the 5' RACE reads through MiXCR, storing one row per CDR3 protein. Of around 320,000 distinct CDR3 sequences listed, roughly 20% are singletons. This entry belongs to a study of CD8 T cells in ankylosing spondylitis. This sequence was found in a female donor with ankylosing spondylitis or in good health (not recorded which). Material for sequencing was blood, either unsorted or a sorted T cell fraction (not recorded which). J is TRBJ2-7 and V is TRBV6-2 or TRBV6-3, with TRBD1 matching over 7 bases. The CDR3 sequence is CATSPTDRRSYEQYF. The CDR3 nucleotides are TGTGCCACATCACCCACGGACAGGAGGAGTTACGAGCAGTACTTC.